The present entry profiles one T cell receptor beta chain with its context. Its antigen is unknown. Germline V CDR1 and CDR2: SGHDT, YYEEEE. Trimming took off 4 bases at V and 4 bases at J, with 9 bases between the two ends. This CDR3 is built from 13 residues. This specimen belongs to a study of T cells after yellow fever vaccination. General study points: A small proportion of clonotypes was detected in both the CD4 and CD8 compartments.

Via MiXCR, TCRdb re-called the 5' RACE reads, giving one row per CDR3 protein. The sample lists 150,000 to 200,000 distinct CDR3 sequences, approximately 9.7% seen once, with 35% to 40% in the top ten. The source of this sequence is a man younger than 35 who received the YFV17D yellow fever vaccine. The rearrangement links TRBV5-6 to TRBJ1-5; D might be TRBD1 (6 bases). The source was CD8+ T cells sorted from PBMCs, collected 45 days after the yellow fever booster vaccination. The CDR3 DNA reads TGTGCCAGCAGCGCTACAGGGAATCAGCCCCAGCATTTT. Amino acid sequence: CASSATGNQPQHF.